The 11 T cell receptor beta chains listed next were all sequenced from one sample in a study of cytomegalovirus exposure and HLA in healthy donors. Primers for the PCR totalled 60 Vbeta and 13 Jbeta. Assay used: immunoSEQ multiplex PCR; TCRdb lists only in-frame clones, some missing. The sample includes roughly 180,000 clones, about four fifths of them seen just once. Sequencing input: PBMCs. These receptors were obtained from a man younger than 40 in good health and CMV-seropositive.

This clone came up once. CDR3 loop: CASSKETGGLYMNTEAFF. The CDR3 DNA reads as TGTGCCAGCAGCAAGGAGACAGGTGGTCTGTATATGAACACTGAAGCTTTCTTT. This chain links TRBV14 with TRBJ1-1; possibly TRBD1 for D (6 bases). With 5 bases removed from V and 0 bases from J, the gap between germline ends came to 22 bases. In germline, CDR1 is SGHDN, CDR2 FVKESK. The CDR3 consists of 18 residues. The complete variable domain, with remaining parts taken from reference TRBV14 and TRBJ1-1, reads EAGVTQFPSHSVIEKGQTVTLRCDPISGHDNLYWYRRVMGKEIKFLLHFVKESKQDESGMPNNRFLAERTGGTYSTLKVQPAELEDSGVYFCASSKETGGLYMNTEAFFGQGTRLTVV.

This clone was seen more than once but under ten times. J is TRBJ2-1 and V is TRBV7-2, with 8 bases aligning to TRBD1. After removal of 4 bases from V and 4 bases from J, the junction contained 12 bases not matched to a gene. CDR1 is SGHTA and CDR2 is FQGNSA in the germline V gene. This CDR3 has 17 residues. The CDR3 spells CASSYTAQTGAYNEQFF. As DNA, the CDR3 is TGTGCCAGCAGCTATACCGCGCAGACAGGGGCTTACAATGAGCAGTTCTTC.

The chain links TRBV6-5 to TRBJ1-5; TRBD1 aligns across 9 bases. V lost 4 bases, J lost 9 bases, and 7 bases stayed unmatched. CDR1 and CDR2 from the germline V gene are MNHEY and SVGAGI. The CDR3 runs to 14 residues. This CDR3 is CASSWGTGFGPQHF. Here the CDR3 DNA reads TGTGCCAGCAGTTGGGGGACAGGGTTCGGGCCCCAGCATTTT.

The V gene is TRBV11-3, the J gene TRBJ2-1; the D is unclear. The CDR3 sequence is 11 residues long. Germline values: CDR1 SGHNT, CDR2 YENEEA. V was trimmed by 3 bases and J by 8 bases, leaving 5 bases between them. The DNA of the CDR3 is TGTGCCAGCAGCTTCCAGGATGAGCAGTTCTTC. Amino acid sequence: CASSFQDEQFF.

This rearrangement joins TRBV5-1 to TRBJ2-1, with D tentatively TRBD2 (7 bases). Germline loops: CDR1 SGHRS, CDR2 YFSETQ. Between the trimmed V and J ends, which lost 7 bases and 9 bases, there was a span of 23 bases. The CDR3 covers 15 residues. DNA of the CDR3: TGCGCCAGCGCGCTGGCGGGGGCCTCGGGTGGTGAGCAGTTCTTC. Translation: CASALAGASGGEQFF.

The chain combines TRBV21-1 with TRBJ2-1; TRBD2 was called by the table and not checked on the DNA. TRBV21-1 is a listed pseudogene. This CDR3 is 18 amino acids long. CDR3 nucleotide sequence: TGTGCCAGCAGCAACTTAGTCGCCCCTAGACTAGGGTACAATGAGCAGTTCTTC. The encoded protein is CASSNLVAPRLGYNEQFF.

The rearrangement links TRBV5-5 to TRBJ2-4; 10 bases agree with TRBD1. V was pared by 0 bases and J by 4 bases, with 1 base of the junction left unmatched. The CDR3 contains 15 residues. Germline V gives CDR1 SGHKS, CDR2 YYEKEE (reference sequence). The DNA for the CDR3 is TGTGCCAGCAGCTTGGAGGACAGGGGGAAAAACATTCAGTACTTC. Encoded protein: CASSLEDRGKNIQYF.

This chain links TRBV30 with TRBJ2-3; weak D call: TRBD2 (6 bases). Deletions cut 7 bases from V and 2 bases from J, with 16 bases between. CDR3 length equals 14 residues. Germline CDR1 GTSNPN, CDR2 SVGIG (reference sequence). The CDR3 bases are TGTGCCTCCCGGTTGGCGGGGACCACAGATACGCAGTATTTT. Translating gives CASRLAGTTDTQYF.

The CDR3 region has the DNA TGCGCCAGCAGCCAAGATCCCCGCCAGGGTGAGACCCAGTACTTC. This codes for CASSQDPRQGETQYF. The chain has TRBV4-1 and TRBJ2-5; possibly TRBD1 for D (5 bases). Trimming took off 0 bases at V and 5 bases at J, with 13 bases between the two ends. CDR1 is MGHRA and CDR2 is YSYEKL in the germline V gene. The CDR3 spans 15 residues.

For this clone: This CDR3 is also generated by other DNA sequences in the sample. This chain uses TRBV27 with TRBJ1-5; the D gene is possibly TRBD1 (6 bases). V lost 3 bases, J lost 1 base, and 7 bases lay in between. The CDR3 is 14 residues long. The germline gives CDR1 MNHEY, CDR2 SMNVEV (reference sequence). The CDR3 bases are TGTGCCAGCAGTTTGAGGGGGAGCAATCAGCCCCAGCATTTT. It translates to CASSLRGSNQPQHF.

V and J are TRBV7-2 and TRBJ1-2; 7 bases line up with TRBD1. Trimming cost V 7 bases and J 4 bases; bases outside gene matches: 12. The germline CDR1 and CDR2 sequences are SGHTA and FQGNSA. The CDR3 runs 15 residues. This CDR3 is CASIPGGRDSYGYTF. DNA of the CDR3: TGTGCCAGCATCCCTGGGGGCAGGGACAGCTATGGCTACACCTTC.